The 26 T cell receptor beta chains below come from one sample, sequenced in a study of blood T cell repertoires in COVID-19. Assay used: immunoSEQ multiplex PCR; TCRdb lists only in-frame clones, some missing. The table records tens of thousands of clones, about nine tenths of them present only once. The sequenced sample was peripheral blood. All receptors derive from a man in his fifties or sixties with acute or convalescent COVID-19.

The J gene is TRBJ1-6, the V gene TRBV30; weak D call: TRBD1 (5 bases). The CDR3 consists of 12 residues. V was pared by 1 base and J by 10 bases, with 8 bases between. Germline V gives CDR1 GTSNPN, CDR2 SVGIG (reference sequence). The CDR3 nucleotides are TGTGCCTGGAGTGATAAGGGGTCACCCCTCCACTTT. Protein: CAWSDKGSPLHF.

DNA for the CDR3: TGTGCCAGCTCAAGATCTTTGCAGGGGACGTCGGACGAGCAGTACTTC. This gives the protein CASSRSLQGTSDEQYF. The J gene is TRBJ2-7, the V gene TRBV18; perhaps TRBD1 as D (6 bases). V gave up 5 bases and J gave up 5 bases, with 22 bases separating them. In germline, CDR1 is KGHSH, CDR2 LQKENI. The CDR3 runs to 16 residues.

This clone appeared a single time. This chain connects TRBV25-1 to TRBJ1-1, with D hard to call. The V and J ends lost 1 base and 9 bases respectively, with 18 bases between them. Per the germline V gene, CDR1 is MGHDK and CDR2 is SYGVNS. The length of the CDR3 is 15 residues. CDR3 sequence: CASSELADVVGKAFF. The CDR3 region has the DNA TGTGCCAGCAGTGAATTAGCGGATGTCGTGGGGAAAGCTTTCTTT. The full variable domain, completed using reference TRBV25-1 and TRBJ1-1, is EADIYQTPRYLVIGTGKKITLECSQTMGHDKMYWYQQDPGMELHLIHYSYGVNSTEKGDLSSESTVSRIRTEHFPLTLESARPSHTSQYLCASSELADVVGKAFFGQGTRLTVV.

As regards this clone: The same CDR3 can be traced to other DNA sequences in this sample. This chain joins TRBV20-1 and TRBJ1-1; tentative D call: TRBD1 (5 bases). CDR1 and CDR2 from the germline V gene are DFQATT and SNEGSKA (reference sequence). CDR3 length: 11 residues. V lost 5 bases, J lost 8 bases, and 12 bases lay in between. The CDR3 nucleotides are TGCAGTGCTTCCCGACAGAGGGAAGCTTTCTTT. Translating it yields CSASRQREAFF.

This clone was recorded only once. The J gene is TRBJ2-4, the V gene TRBV5-8; no clear D. V lost 1 base to trimming and J lost 0 bases, with 11 bases between them. CDR3 size: 16 residues. Germline values: CDR1 SGHTS, CDR2 YDEGEE. The CDR3 DNA sequence: TGTGCCAGCAGCTTGATCCGGGTTCTAGCCAAAAACATTCAGTACTTC. Encoded protein: CASSLIRVLAKNIQYF.

The chain is built from TRBV6-5 and TRBJ1-1, with 8 bases fitting TRBD1. The CDR3 has 15 amino acids. Germline-derived CDR1 and CDR2 are MNHEY and SVGAGI. The trim removed 6 bases at V and 5 bases at J, leaving 11 bases unmatched. CDR3: CASSSLITGGTEAFF. CDR3 nucleotides: TGTGCCAGCAGCAGTCTAATCACAGGGGGGACTGAAGCTTTCTTT.

The rearrangement joins TRBV3-1 (or the pseudogene TRBV3-2) to TRBJ1-2; tentative D call: TRBD1 (6 bases). Trimming shortened V by 6 bases and J by 10 bases, and 18 bases separated the two germline ends. The CDR3 covers 13 residues. Per the germline V gene, CDR1 is LGHDT and CDR2 is YNNKEL (reference sequence). In DNA form, the CDR3 reads TGTGCCAGCAGTCCCACAGGGTCAGGAGCCTACACCTTC. Protein product: CASSPTGSGAYTF.

Details on this clone: Other DNA sequences in this sample translate to the same CDR3. This sequence joins TRBV3-1 (or the pseudogene TRBV3-2) and TRBJ2-1, with TRBD1 identical over 7 bases. The V segment lost 5 bases and the J segment 7 bases; nucleotides outside the gene matches: 8. CDR3 length: 14 residues. In germline, CDR1 is LGHDT, CDR2 YNNKEL (reference sequence). The DNA for the CDR3 is TGTGCCAGCAGCGCCGGGACAGTCTATAATGAGCAGTTCTTC. This encodes CASSAGTVYNEQFF.

The sample holds one count of this clone. The V gene is TRBV27, the J gene TRBJ2-7, with TRBD1 as a possible D gene (5 bases). The germline CDR1 and CDR2 sequences are MNHEY and SMNVEV (reference sequence). This CDR3 has 15 amino acids. Trimming removed 4 bases at V and 2 bases at J, with 15 bases between. The CDR3 sequence is CASSYSGIEPYEQYF. The CDR3 DNA reads as TGTGCCAGCAGTTACTCAGGGATTGAACCCTACGAGCAGTACTTC.

The J gene is TRBJ2-7, the V gene TRBV5-6; D not certain. Germline-derived CDR1 and CDR2 are SGHDT and YYEEEE. This CDR3 spans 15 amino acids. V was cut by 2 bases and J by 3 bases, with 15 bases left in between. CDR3 nucleotide sequence: TGTGCCAGCAGCTTTATCGAGACACAGTTCTACGAGCAGTACTTC. Its translation: CASSFIETQFYEQYF.

The table lists this clone with a few counts. This chain connects TRBV19 to TRBJ1-6, with TRBD1 matching over 7 bases. The CDR3 totals 16 residues. J gave up 6 bases and V 8 bases, and 13 bases lay outside the gene matches. The V gene's germline CDR1 is LNHDA and CDR2 SQIVND (reference sequence). The CDR3, as DNA: TGTGCCAGTCATGACACACCGGGACAGATTAATTCACCCCTCCACTTT. Encoded protein: CASHDTPGQINSPLHF.

The chain is built from TRBV5-6 and TRBJ1-2; tentatively, D is TRBD1 (6 bases). The CDR3 loop spans 14 amino acids. Trimming removed 0 bases at V and 4 bases at J, with 10 bases between. CDR1 and CDR2 (germline): SGHDT, YYEEEE. The CDR3 reads CASSLAQGGYGYTF. CDR3 sequence (DNA): TGTGCCAGCAGCTTGGCCCAAGGGGGCTATGGCTACACCTTC.

This clone has only one observation. CDR3 loop: CASSQDPSGAYNEQFF. In DNA form, the CDR3 reads TGCGCCAGCAGCCAAGACCCTAGCGGGGCCTACAATGAGCAGTTCTTC. J is TRBJ2-1 and V is TRBV4-1; 9 nucleotides align to TRBD2. Looked up from germline, CDR1 is MGHRA and CDR2 is YSYEKL. V lost 0 bases to trimming and J lost 2 bases; unmatched junction nucleotides: 2. The CDR3 extends over 16 amino acids.

J is TRBJ2-2 and V is TRBV10-3; D is ambiguous. V was clipped by 5 bases and J by 6 bases, with 7 bases between them. The CDR3 spans 12 residues. The germline V gene has CDR1 ENHRY and CDR2 SYGVKD. DNA of the CDR3: TGTGCCATCAGTCTTCGGTCCGGGGAGCTGTTTTTT. Translation gives CAISLRSGELFF.

As to this clone: Compared with germline, one end of the junction differs, possibly owing to a read error. The sample has other DNA sequences that encode this CDR3 too. The CDR3 loop is CATLGRGQGSYEQYF. The CDR3 DNA sequence: TGTGCCACCCTCGGAAGGGGACAGGGCTCCTACGAGCAGTATTTC. V gene TRBV19 combines with J gene TRBJ2-7, with TRBD1 matching 9 bases. Germline V gene data show CDR1 as LNHDA and CDR2 as SQIVND (reference sequence). The CDR3 has 15 residues.

The rearrangement joins TRBV7-9 to TRBJ1-4; 7 bases fit TRBD1. Germline V lookup: CDR1 SEHNR, CDR2 FQNEAQ (reference sequence). The J segment lost 6 bases and the V segment lost 5 bases, leaving 3 bases of the junction unmatched. The length of the CDR3 is 13 residues. CDR3 DNA: TGTGCCAGCAGCCTGACAGGGTATGAAAAACTGTTTTTT. Translated, it gives CASSLTGYEKLFF.

The gene calls are TRBV7-8 and TRBJ2-7; 9 positions agree with TRBD2. The J segment lost 0 bases and the V segment lost 5 bases, leaving 2 bases of the junction unmatched. From germline, CDR1 is SGHVS and CDR2 FQNEAQ. The CDR3 totals 14 residues. The CDR3 sequence: CASSMGLASYEQYF. In nucleotides, the CDR3 is TGTGCCAGCAGCATGGGACTAGCCTCCTACGAGCAGTACTTC.

This clone was found once. V and J are TRBV28 and TRBJ1-2; a weak D match, TRBD1 (5 bases). The CDR3 extends over 17 amino acids. The germline CDR1 and CDR2 sequences are MDHEN and SYDVKM. V lost 5 bases, J lost 6 bases, and 25 bases lay in between. The CDR3 region is CASSGSGGGDVINGYTF. The CDR3 DNA follows: TGTGCCAGCAGTGGATCTGGGGGAGGGGATGTAATAAATGGCTACACCTTC.

The chain links TRBV13 to TRBJ1-3; D gene uncertain. CDR1 and CDR2 (germline): PRHDT, FYEKMQ (reference sequence). The V end lost 7 bases, the J end lost 0 bases, and 7 bases lay between the germline ends. The CDR3 runs to 13 residues. The CDR3 spells CASNPGSGNTIYF. The CDR3, as DNA: TGTGCCAGCAACCCAGGCTCTGGAAACACCATATATTTT.

The J gene is TRBJ2-3, the V gene TRBV5-1; the D gene is possibly TRBD2 (7 bases). The V end was cut by 4 bases, the J end by 0 bases, with 9 bases between. Germline V gives CDR1 SGHRS, CDR2 YFSETQ. The CDR3 loop spans 14 amino acids. The CDR3 here is CASSGGGSTDTQYF. The CDR3 DNA is TGCGCCAGCAGCGGGGGGGGCAGCACAGATACGCAGTATTTT.

V is TRBV2 and J is TRBJ1-5; 7 positions match TRBD1. There are 13 residues in the CDR3. Germline CDR1 and CDR2: SNHLY and FYNNEI. Trimming removed 7 bases from V and 4 bases from J; junction bases left unmatched: 4. The CDR3 DNA follows: TGTGCCAGCATGCCGACAGGGAATCAGCCCCAGCATTTT. Amino acid sequence: CASMPTGNQPQHF.

The V gene is TRBV5-1, the J gene TRBJ2-1, with 9 bases lining up with TRBD2. Germline V lookup: CDR1 SGHRS, CDR2 YFSETQ. CDR3 length: 16 amino acids. V was pared by 2 bases and J by 1 base, with 4 bases of the junction left unmatched. CDR3 coding DNA: TGCGCCAGCAGCTTCACTAGCGGGTCGTCCTACAATGAGCAGTTCTTC. This encodes CASSFTSGSSYNEQFF.

The chain has TRBV3-1 (or the pseudogene TRBV3-2) and TRBJ2-1; D uncertain. Looked up from germline, CDR1 is LGHDT and CDR2 is YNNKEL (reference sequence). The V end lost 4 bases, the J end lost 2 bases, and 12 bases lay between the germline ends. This CDR3 contains 15 residues. Here the CDR3 reads CASSRGRSTYNEQFF. CDR3 nucleotides: TGTGCCAGCAGCCGCGGCAGATCAACCTACAATGAGCAGTTCTTC.

The chain combines TRBV3-1 (or the pseudogene TRBV3-2) with TRBJ1-6; D not resolved. From germline, CDR1 is LGHDT and CDR2 YNNKEL (reference sequence). V shed 5 bases and J shed 9 bases, with 11 bases lying between them. The CDR3 spans 13 residues. CDR3 loop: CASSSQSGSPLHF. The DNA of the CDR3 is TGTGCCAGCAGCTCCCAATCGGGTTCACCCCTCCACTTT.

CDR3 sequence (DNA): TGTGCCAGCAGGCCCCCGGGTCTCTCCTACAATGAGCAGTTCTTC. It yields the protein CASRPPGLSYNEQFF. This sequence joins TRBV7-2 and TRBJ2-1, with no clear D. V was clipped by 6 bases and J by 0 bases, with 12 bases between them. This CDR3 is 15 amino acids long. Germline lookup yields CDR1 SGHTA and CDR2 FQGNSA.

The rearrangement links TRBV4-1 to TRBJ1-3; 7 nucleotides line up with TRBD1. The CDR3 is 17 residues long. V dropped 4 bases and J dropped 0; count of bases not matched to a gene: 9. CDR1 is MGHRA and CDR2 is YSYEKL in the germline V gene. The CDR3 region is CASSPGQVANSGNTIYF. The CDR3 DNA reads TGCGCCAGCAGCCCCGGACAGGTTGCGAACTCTGGAAACACCATATATTTT.